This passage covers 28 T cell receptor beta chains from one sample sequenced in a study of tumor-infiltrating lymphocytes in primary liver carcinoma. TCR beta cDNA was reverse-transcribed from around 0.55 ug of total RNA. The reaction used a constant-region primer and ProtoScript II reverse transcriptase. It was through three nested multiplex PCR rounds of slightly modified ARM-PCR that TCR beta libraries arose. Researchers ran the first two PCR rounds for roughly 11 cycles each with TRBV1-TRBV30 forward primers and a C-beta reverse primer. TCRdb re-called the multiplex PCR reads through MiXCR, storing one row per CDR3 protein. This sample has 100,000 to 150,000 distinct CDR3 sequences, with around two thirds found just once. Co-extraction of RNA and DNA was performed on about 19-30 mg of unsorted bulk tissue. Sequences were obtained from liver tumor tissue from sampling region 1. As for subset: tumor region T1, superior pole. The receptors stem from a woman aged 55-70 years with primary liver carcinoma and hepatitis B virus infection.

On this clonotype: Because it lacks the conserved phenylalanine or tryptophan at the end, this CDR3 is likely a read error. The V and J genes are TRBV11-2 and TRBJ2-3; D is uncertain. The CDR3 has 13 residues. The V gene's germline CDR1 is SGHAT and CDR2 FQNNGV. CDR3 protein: CISSLDRGDTQYL. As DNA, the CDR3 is TGTATCAGCAGCTTAGATCGAGGAGATACGCAGTATCTT.

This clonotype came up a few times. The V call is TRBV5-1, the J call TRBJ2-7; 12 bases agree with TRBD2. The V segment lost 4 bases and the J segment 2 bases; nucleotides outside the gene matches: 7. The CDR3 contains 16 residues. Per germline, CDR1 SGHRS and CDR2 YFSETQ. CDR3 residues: CASSGTRLAGAYEQYF. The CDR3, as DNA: TGCGCCAGCAGCGGAACCCGACTAGCGGGAGCCTACGAGCAGTACTTC.

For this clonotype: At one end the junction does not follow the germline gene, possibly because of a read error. The CDR3 DNA follows: TGTGTCAGCAGTGGGACATGGGGCGGCGGGGAGCTGTTTTTT. It yields the protein CVSSGTWGGGELFF. The gene calls are TRBV6-5 and TRBJ2-2, with D tentatively TRBD1 (6 bases). In germline, CDR1 is MNHEY, CDR2 SVGAGI. The CDR3 is 14 amino acids.

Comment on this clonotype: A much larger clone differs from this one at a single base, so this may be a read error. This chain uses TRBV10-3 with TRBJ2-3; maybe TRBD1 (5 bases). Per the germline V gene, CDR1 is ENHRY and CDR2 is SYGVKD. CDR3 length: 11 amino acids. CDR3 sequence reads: CATHETDTKYF. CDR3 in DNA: TGTGCCACCCACGAGACAGATACGAAGTATTTT.

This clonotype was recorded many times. CDR3 protein: CASSDHLRRGSSKDGYTF. CDR3 DNA sequence: TGTGCCAGCAGTGACCACCTTCGGAGGGGAAGTAGTAAGGATGGCTACACCTTC. The chain is built from TRBV6-1 and TRBJ1-2; weak D call: TRBD1 (5 bases). The CDR3 consists of 18 residues. Per the germline V gene, CDR1 is MNHNS and CDR2 is SASEGT. V lost 3 bases to trimming and J lost 6 bases, with 26 bases between them.

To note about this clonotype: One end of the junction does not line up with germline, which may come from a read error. The CDR3 loop is CASSLAVRAANSLLHF. In DNA form, the CDR3 reads TGTGCCAGCAGTTTAGCCGTCAGGGCGGCCAATTCACTCCTCCACTTT. V and J are TRBV12-3 or TRBV12-4 and TRBJ1-6; tentative D call: TRBD1 (5 bases). The CDR3 covers 16 residues.

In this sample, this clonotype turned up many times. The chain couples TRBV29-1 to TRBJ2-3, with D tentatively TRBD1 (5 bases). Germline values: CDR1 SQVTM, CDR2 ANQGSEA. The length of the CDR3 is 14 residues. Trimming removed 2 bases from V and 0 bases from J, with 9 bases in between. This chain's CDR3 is CSVEIRVSTDTQYF. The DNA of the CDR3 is TGCAGCGTTGAAATCAGGGTTAGCACAGATACGCAGTATTTT.

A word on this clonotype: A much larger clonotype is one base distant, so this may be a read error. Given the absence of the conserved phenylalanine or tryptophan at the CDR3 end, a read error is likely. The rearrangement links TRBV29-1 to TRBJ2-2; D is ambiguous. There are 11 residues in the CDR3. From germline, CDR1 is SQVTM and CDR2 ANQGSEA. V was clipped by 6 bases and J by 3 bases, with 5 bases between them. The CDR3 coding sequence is TGCAGCGTCTGGGACACCGGGGAGCTGTTTTCT. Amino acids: CSVWDTGELFS.

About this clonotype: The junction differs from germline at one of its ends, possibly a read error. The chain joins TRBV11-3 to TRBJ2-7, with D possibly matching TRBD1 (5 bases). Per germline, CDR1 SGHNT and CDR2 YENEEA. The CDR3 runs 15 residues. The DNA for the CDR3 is TGTGCCAGCAGCTCTGACCCAGGGAACTCCTACGGGCAGTACTTC. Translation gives CASSSDPGNSYGQYF.

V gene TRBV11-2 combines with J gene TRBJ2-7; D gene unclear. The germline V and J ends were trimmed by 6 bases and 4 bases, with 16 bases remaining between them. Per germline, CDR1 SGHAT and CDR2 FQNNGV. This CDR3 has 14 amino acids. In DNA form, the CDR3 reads TGTGCCAGCAGGTTTCCTAATTCACCATACGAGCAGTACTTC. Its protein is CASRFPNSPYEQYF.

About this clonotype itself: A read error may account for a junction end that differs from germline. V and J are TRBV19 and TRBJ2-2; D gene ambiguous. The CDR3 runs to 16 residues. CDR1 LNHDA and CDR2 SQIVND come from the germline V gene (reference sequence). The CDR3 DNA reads TGTGCCAATATTATGCGGAGCCAGATTAACACCGGGCAGCTGTTTTTT. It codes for CANIMRSQINTGQLFF.

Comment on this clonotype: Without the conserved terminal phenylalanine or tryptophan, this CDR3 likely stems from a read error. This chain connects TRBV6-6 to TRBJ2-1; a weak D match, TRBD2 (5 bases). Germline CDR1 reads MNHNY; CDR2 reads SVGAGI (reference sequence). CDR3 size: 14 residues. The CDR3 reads CASTHEGSYNGQFS. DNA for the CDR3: TGTGCCAGCACTCACGAGGGTTCCTACAATGGGCAGTTCTCC.

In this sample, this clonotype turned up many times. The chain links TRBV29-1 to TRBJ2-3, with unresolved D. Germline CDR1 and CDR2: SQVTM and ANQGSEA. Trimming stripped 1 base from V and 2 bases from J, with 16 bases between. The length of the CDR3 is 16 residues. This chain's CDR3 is CSVEAFGAANTDTQYF. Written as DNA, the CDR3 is TGCAGCGTTGAAGCCTTCGGAGCCGCAAACACAGATACGCAGTATTTT.

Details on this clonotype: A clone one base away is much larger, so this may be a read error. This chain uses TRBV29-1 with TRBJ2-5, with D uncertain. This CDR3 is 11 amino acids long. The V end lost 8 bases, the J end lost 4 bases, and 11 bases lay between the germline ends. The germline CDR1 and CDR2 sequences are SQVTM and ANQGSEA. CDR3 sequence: CSTWAGETQYF. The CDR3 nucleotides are TGCAGCACCTGGGCAGGAGAGACCCAGTACTTC. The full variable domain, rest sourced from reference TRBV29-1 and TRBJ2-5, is SAVISQKPSRDICQRGTSLTIQCQVDSQVTMMFWYRQQPGQSLTLIATANQGSEATYESGFVIDKFPISRPNLTFSTLTVSNMSPEDSSIYLCSTWAGETQYFGPGTRLLVL.

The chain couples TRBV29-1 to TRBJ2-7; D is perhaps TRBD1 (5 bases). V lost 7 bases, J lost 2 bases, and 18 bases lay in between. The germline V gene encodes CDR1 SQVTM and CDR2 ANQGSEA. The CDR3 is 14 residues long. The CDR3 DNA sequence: TGCAGCGCCGTGGAACAGGAGTGTCCCTACGAGCAGTACTTC. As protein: CSAVEQECPYEQYF.

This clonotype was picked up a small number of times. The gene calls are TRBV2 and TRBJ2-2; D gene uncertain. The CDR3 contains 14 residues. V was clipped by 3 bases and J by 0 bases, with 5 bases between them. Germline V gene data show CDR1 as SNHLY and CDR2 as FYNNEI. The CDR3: CASSETANTGELFF. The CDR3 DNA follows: TGTGCCAGCAGTGAGACCGCGAACACCGGGGAGCTGTTTTTT.

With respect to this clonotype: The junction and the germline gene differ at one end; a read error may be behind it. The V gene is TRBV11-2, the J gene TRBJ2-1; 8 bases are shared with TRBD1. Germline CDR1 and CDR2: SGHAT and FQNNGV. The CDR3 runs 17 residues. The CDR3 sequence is CAGSLTHRQGYRGEQFF. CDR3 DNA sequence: TGTGCCGGCAGCTTAACCCACAGACAGGGGTACAGGGGTGAACAGTTCTTC. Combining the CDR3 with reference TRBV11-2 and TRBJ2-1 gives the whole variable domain EAGVAQSPRYKIIEKRQSVAFWCNPISGHATLYWYQQILGQGPKLLIQFQNNGVVDDSQLPKDRFSAERLKGVDSTLKIQPAKLEDSAVYLCAGSLTHRQGYRGEQFFGPGTRLTVL.

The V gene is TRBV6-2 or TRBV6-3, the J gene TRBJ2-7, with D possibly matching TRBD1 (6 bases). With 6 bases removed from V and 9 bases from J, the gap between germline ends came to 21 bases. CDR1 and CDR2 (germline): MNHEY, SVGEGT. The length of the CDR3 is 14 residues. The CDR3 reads CASSPGTRGDGQYF. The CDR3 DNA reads TGTGCCAGCAGCCCCGGGACAAGGGGCGACGGGCAGTACTTC.

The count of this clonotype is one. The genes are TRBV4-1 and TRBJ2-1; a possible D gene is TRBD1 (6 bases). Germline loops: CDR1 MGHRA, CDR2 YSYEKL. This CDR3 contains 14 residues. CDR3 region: CTSSQEGHNNEQFF. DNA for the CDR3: TGCACAAGCAGCCAAGAGGGACACAACAATGAGCAGTTCTTC.

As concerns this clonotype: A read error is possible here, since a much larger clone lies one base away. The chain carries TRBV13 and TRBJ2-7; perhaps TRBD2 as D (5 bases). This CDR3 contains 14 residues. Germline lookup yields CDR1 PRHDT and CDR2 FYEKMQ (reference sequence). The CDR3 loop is CANSGVGANYEQYF. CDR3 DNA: TGTGCCAACAGCGGCGTTGGAGCGAACTACGAGCAGTACTTC.

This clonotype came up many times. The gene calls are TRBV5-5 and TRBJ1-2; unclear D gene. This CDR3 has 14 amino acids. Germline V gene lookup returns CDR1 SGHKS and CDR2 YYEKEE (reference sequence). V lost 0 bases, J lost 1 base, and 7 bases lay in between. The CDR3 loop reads CASSLVQNNYGYTF. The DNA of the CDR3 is TGTGCCAGCAGCTTGGTTCAGAATAACTATGGCTACACCTTC.

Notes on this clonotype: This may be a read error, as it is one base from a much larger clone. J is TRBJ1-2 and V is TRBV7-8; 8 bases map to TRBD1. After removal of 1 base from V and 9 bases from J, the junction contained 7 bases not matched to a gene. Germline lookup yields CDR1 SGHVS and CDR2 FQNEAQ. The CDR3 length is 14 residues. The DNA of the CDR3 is TGTGCCAGCAGCTTAGTTCCAGGGGGCATACGCTACACCTTC. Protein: CASSLVPGGIRYTF.

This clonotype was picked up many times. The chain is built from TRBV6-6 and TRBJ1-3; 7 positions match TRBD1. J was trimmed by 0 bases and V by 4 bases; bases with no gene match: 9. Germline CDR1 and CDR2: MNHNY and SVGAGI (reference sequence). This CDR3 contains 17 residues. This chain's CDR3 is CASSSPDRVVSGNTIYF. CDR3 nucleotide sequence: TGTGCCAGCAGTTCGCCCGACAGGGTGGTCTCTGGAAACACCATATATTTT.

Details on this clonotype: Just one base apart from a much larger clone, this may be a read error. CDR3 bases: TGTGCCAGCAGTTACTTGATACAGGGACACGAGCAGTACTTC. It yields the protein CASSYLIQGHEQYF. J is TRBJ2-7 and V is TRBV6-6, with D maybe TRBD1 (6 bases). Between the trimmed V and J ends, which lost 1 base and 5 bases, there was a span of 12 bases. The CDR3 covers 14 residues. CDR1 MNHNY and CDR2 SVGAGI come from the germline V gene (reference sequence).

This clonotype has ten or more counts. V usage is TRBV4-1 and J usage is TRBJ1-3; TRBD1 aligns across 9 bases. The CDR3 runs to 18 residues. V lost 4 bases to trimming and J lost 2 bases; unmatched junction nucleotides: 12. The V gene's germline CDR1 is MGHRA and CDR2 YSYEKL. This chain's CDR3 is CASSPSGQGGLAGNTIYF. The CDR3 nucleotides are TGCGCCAGCAGCCCCTCGGGACAGGGAGGTTTGGCTGGAAACACCATATATTTT.

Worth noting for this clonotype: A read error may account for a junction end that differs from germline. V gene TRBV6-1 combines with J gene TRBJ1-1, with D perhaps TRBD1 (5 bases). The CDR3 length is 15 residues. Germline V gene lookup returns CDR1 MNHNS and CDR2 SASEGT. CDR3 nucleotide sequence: TGTGCCAGCACGGGAAAGACAGTGGGGAACACTGAAGCTTCCTTT. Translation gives CASTGKTVGNTEASF.

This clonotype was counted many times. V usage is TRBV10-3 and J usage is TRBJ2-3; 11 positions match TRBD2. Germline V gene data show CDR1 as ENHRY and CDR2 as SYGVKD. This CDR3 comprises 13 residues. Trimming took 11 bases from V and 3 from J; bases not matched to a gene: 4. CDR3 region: CAVSGRGTDTQYF. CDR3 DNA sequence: TGTGCCGTTAGCGGGAGGGGGACAGATACGCAGTATTTT.

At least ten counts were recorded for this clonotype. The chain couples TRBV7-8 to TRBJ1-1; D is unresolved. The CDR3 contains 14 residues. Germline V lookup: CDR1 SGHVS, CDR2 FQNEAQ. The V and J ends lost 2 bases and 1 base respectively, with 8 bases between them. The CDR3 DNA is TGTGCCAGCAGCTTACTTTCGGGGAACACTGAAGCTTTCTTT. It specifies CASSLLSGNTEAFF.